These 7 T cell receptor beta chains originate from one sample sequenced in a study of T cells after yellow fever vaccination (dated by TCRdb to the late 2010s). The library came from 5' RACE. The sequencing machine was an Illumina HiSeq 2500. Starting from the raw public reads, TCRdb applied fastp trimming at Q25, assembled clones with MiXCR and retained in-frame beta chains. For every CDR3 protein sequence, its rows merge into one entry that carries the most common genes and DNA. The sample has about 400,000 distinct CDR3 sequences on record, around 6.5% of them singletons. Together, the top ten hold approximately 15% of the sample. The meaning of the sample's treatment or condition label: live attenuated yellow fever vaccine strain. Sequenced material: PBMCs, taken 5 days after the yellow fever booster vaccination. These receptors came from a man younger than 40 who received the YFV17D yellow fever vaccine.

This clonotype was seen more than once but under ten times. The chain couples TRBV6-5 to TRBJ2-5; 12 bases map to TRBD2. The CDR3 spans 17 residues. Germline V gene lookup returns CDR1 MNHEY and CDR2 SVGAGI. V lost 3 bases to trimming and J lost 5 bases; unmatched junction nucleotides: 10. CDR3 residues: CASSYYSGLAGTETQYF. CDR3 bases: TGTGCCAGCAGTTATTATAGCGGACTAGCGGGAACTGAGACCCAGTACTTC.

A few counts support this clonotype. This sequence joins TRBV23-1 and TRBJ2-7; D ambiguous. TRBV23-1 is an ORF, and what it does is uncertain. The V end was cut by 4 bases, the J end by 0 bases, with 25 bases between. This CDR3 spans 19 amino acids. In DNA, the CDR3 is TGCGCCAGCAGTCCCCCCCCATCAATCACACCCCCGAGCTCCTACGAGCAGTACTTC. It yields the protein CASSPPPSITPPSSYEQYF.

The rearrangement joins TRBV7-9 to TRBJ2-5; 8 bases map to TRBD2. Per the germline V gene, CDR1 is SEHNR and CDR2 is FQNEAQ (reference sequence). The V gene end was trimmed by 1 base and the J gene end by 4 bases; junction bases not matched to a gene: 8. The CDR3 totals 16 residues. The CDR3 protein is CASSLGDPREGETQYF. DNA for the CDR3: TGTGCCAGCAGCTTAGGGGACCCCCGGGAGGGAGAGACCCAGTACTTC.

The chain uses TRBV28 and TRBJ2-3; 7 bases are shared with TRBD2. The CDR3 runs to 14 residues. V gave up 5 bases and J gave up 6 bases; unmatched junction bases: 8. Germline CDR1 MDHEN, CDR2 SYDVKM. CDR3 DNA: TGTGCCAGCAGTCTCCCGGCGGGAGTGGATACGCAGTATTTT. This gives the protein CASSLPAGVDTQYF.

A few counts support this clonotype. V and J are TRBV25-1 and TRBJ2-2; D may correspond to TRBD1 or TRBD2 (5 bases each). CDR3 length: 15 amino acids. With 3 bases removed from V and 1 base from J, the gap between germline ends came to 9 bases. The germline V gene has CDR1 MGHDK and CDR2 SYGVNS. The CDR3 DNA sequence: TGTGCCAGCAGTGATGAGGGGATGAACACCGGGGAGCTGTTTTTT. Protein: CASSDEGMNTGELFF.

This clonotype appeared many times. The chain combines TRBV27 with TRBJ2-5, with a tentative D call TRBD1 (6 bases). Germline V gene data show CDR1 as MNHEY and CDR2 as SMNVEV (reference sequence). This CDR3 spans 15 amino acids. V gave up 5 bases and J gave up 5 bases, with 18 bases separating them. The DNA of the CDR3 is TGTGCCAGCAGTCCCCTCCGAGAGGGGGTGGAGACCCAGTACTTC. It is translated as CASSPLREGVETQYF.

This clonotype was observed at least ten times. J is TRBJ2-4 and V is TRBV7-9; D perhaps matches TRBD2 (5 bases). The germline gives CDR1 SEHNR, CDR2 FQNEAQ (reference sequence). The V gene lost 3 bases and the J gene lost 3 bases, with 18 bases spanning the gap. The CDR3 has 17 amino acids. DNA of the CDR3: TGTGCCAGCAGCTTCGGGTGGTCGGGGTCTCTCAAAAACATTCAGTACTTC. As protein: CASSFGWSGSLKNIQYF.